This TCR beta chain was found in a study of OX40 agonist ivuxolimab in advanced cancers. The protocol was immunoSEQ multiplex PCR, while the TCRdb copy is restricted to in-frame clones and leaves out a portion. The table includes roughly 80,000 clones, 80% to 90% detected once. The germline V gene encodes CDR1 GTSNPN and CDR2 SVGIG (reference sequence). The CDR3 runs 13 residues. Trimming took off 2 bases at V and 2 bases at J, with 9 bases between the two ends. This TCR was sampled from an adult with an advanced solid tumor such as melanoma, head and neck, liver or kidney cancer. The sample consisted of CD4+ or CD8+ T cells sorted from blood, taken in a trial of the OX40 agonist ivuxolimab. The chain has TRBV30 and TRBJ1-2, with D hard to call. The CDR3 DNA is TGTGCCTGGAGTCGAAACACCAACTATGGCTACACCTTC. Protein sequence: CAWSRNTNYGYTF.